What follows are 19 T cell receptor beta chains derived from one specimen sequenced in a study of T-cell reconstitution after alpha-beta-depleted transplantation in children. The authors prepared the TCRbeta library with unique molecular identifiers. One entry per CDR3 protein, called by TCRdb with MiXCR from the PCR reads. The data show about 420,000 distinct CDR3 sequences, about 16% seen once. Here the sequenced sample was PBMCs, mostly from graft donor cells, taken 360 days after TCRalphabeta/CD19-depleted stem cell transplant. These TCRs come from a boy under two years old who had a stem cell transplant for Wiskott-Aldrich syndrome, so the T cells may come from the graft donor.

The table lists this clonotype with a few counts. The rearrangement uses TRBV6-6 and TRBJ2-1; a possible D gene is TRBD1 (5 bases). Germline CDR1 reads MNHNY; CDR2 reads SVGAGI (reference sequence). The CDR3 extends over 13 amino acids. V was cut by 7 bases and J by 4 bases, with 11 bases left in between. CDR3 region: CASKGSDYNEQFF. In DNA, the CDR3 is TGTGCCAGCAAGGGGTCCGATTACAATGAGCAGTTCTTC.

The gene calls are TRBV5-1 and TRBJ1-4, with 7 bases fitting TRBD1. The germline gives CDR1 SGHRS, CDR2 YFSETQ. There are 15 residues in the CDR3. V lost 0 bases, J lost 8 bases, and 7 bases stayed unmatched. The CDR3 protein is CASSLGQGIAEKLFF. The CDR3 DNA follows: TGCGCCAGCAGCTTGGGACAGGGTATTGCGGAAAAACTGTTTTTT.

This rearrangement joins TRBV25-1 to TRBJ2-3; 11 bases align to TRBD1. The CDR3 runs to 14 residues. Germline assignment: CDR1 MGHDK and CDR2 SYGVNS. V lost 4 bases to trimming and J lost 7 bases; unmatched junction nucleotides: 4. This chain's CDR3 is CASSGTGGGNTQYF. The CDR3 region has the DNA TGTGCCAGCAGTGGGACAGGGGGCGGAAATACGCAGTATTTT. The variable domain in full, completed from reference TRBV25-1 and TRBJ2-3, reads EADIYQTPRYLVIGTGKKITLECSQTMGHDKMYWYQQDPGMELHLIHYSYGVNSTEKGDLSSESTVSRIRTEHFPLTLESARPSHTSQYLCASSGTGGGNTQYFGPGTRLTVL.

This clonotype was found a few times. This chain uses TRBV6-1 with TRBJ1-2; D perhaps matches TRBD1 (5 bases). This CDR3 is built from 13 residues. Germline V lookup: CDR1 MNHNS, CDR2 SASEGT. V lost 6 bases to trimming and J lost 2 bases, with 10 bases between them. CDR3 region: CASSTTANYGYTF. The CDR3 DNA reads as TGTGCCAGCAGCACGACAGCCAACTATGGCTACACCTTC.

In its sample, this clonotype was seen a few times. The gene calls are TRBV28 and TRBJ1-4; TRBD1 matches 9 bases. J gave up 7 bases and V 1 base, and 7 bases lay outside the gene matches. The V gene's germline CDR1 is MDHEN and CDR2 SYDVKM. The CDR3 spans 16 residues. The CDR3 loop is CASSLYWTGVVEKLFF. For the CDR3, the DNA is TGTGCCAGCAGTTTATACTGGACAGGGGTAGTTGAAAAACTGTTTTTT.

V usage is TRBV20-1 and J usage is TRBJ1-5, with no clear D. The germline V gene has CDR1 DFQATT and CDR2 SNEGSKA (reference sequence). The CDR3 is 13 residues long. V was trimmed by 6 bases and J by 10 bases, leaving 19 bases between them. CDR3 region: CSATRHNNSPQHF. CDR3 DNA: TGCAGTGCGACCCGGCACAACAATAGTCCCCAGCATTTT.

This clonotype was recorded a few times. V is TRBV25-1 and J is TRBJ2-7, with 8 nucleotides matching TRBD1. In germline, CDR1 is MGHDK, CDR2 SYGVNS. Trimming removed 4 bases from V and 6 bases from J; junction bases left unmatched: 2. There are 12 residues in the CDR3. The CDR3 DNA reads as TGTGCCAGCAGTGTACAGGGGGTCGAGCAGTACTTC. As protein: CASSVQGVEQYF.

This clonotype was recorded a few times. This chain links TRBV12-3 or TRBV12-4 with TRBJ2-3; 9 bases match TRBD1. The CDR3 covers 15 residues. The V gene end was trimmed by 6 bases and the J gene end by 2 bases; junction bases not matched to a gene: 6. In DNA form, the CDR3 reads TGTGCCAGCAGGGGACAGGGCCCTTACACAGATACGCAGTATTTT. Amino acids: CASRGQGPYTDTQYF.

This clonotype is large in the sample. V is TRBV5-8 and J is TRBJ1-1; no firm D call. There are 12 residues in the CDR3. Trimming cost V 2 bases and J 3 bases, with 5 bases left between them. Germline-derived CDR1 and CDR2 are SGHTS and YDEGEE. CDR3 sequence reads: CASSFLDTEAFF. The DNA for the CDR3 is TGTGCCAGCAGCTTCTTGGACACTGAAGCTTTCTTT.

This chain uses TRBV20-1 with TRBJ1-1, with 9 bases identical to TRBD1. Losses at the gene ends were 6 bases for V and 1 base for J; bases not matched to a gene: 6. Germline lookup yields CDR1 DFQATT and CDR2 SNEGSKA (reference sequence). The CDR3 totals 14 residues. The CDR3 DNA is TGCAGTGCCCGATCGGGACAGGGGAACACTGAAGCTTTCTTT. It is translated as CSARSGQGNTEAFF.

J is TRBJ2-7 and V is TRBV12-3 or TRBV12-4; D may be TRBD1 (6 bases). Trimming took off 1 base at V and 0 bases at J, with 16 bases between the two ends. The CDR3 consists of 17 residues. In nucleotides, the CDR3 is TGTGCCAGCAGTTTAGATCGTGGGGGCGAGAGCTCCTACGAGCAGTACTTC. Protein product: CASSLDRGGESSYEQYF.

Only a few counts were recorded for this clonotype. The gene calls are TRBV10-1 and TRBJ2-3, with unresolved D. Germline CDR1 and CDR2: WNHNN and SYGVQD (reference sequence). V was cut by 4 bases and J by 6 bases, with 8 bases left in between. The CDR3 totals 12 residues. The CDR3 region has the DNA TGCGCCAGCAGTGTAGGAGTCGATACGCAGTATTTT. Its protein is CASSVGVDTQYF.

This clonotype was seen a few times. The chain uses TRBV6-2 or TRBV6-3 and TRBJ1-6, with D uncertain. Trimming took 2 bases from V and 8 from J, leaving 4 bases between them. Looked up from germline, CDR1 is MNHEY and CDR2 is SVGEGT. This CDR3 comprises 12 residues. CDR3 DNA: TGTGCCAGCAGTTACAGGGATTCACCCCTCCACTTT. It is translated as CASSYRDSPLHF.

For the CDR3, the DNA is TGTGCCTGGAGTGTAACCCCATGGGCACCGCAGTATTTT. Encoded protein: CAWSVTPWAPQYF. V usage is TRBV30 and J usage is TRBJ2-3; D call uncertain. With 0 bases removed from V and 10 bases from J, the gap between germline ends came to 14 bases. The CDR3 length is 13 residues. Per the germline V gene, CDR1 is GTSNPN and CDR2 is SVGIG (reference sequence).

This clonotype was recorded a few times. The rearrangement uses TRBV7-2 and TRBJ2-4; 11 positions agree with TRBD1. Germline CDR1 and CDR2: SGHTA and FQGNSA. The V and J ends lost 6 bases and 5 bases, in that order; junction bases with no gene match: 6. The CDR3 spans 15 residues. The chain's CDR3 is CASRPDRGRQNIQYF. The DNA of the CDR3 is TGTGCCAGCAGACCGGACAGGGGGCGGCAAAACATTCAGTACTTC.

The J gene is TRBJ2-7, the V gene TRBV2, with TRBD2 matching over 9 bases. Germline assignment: CDR1 SNHLY and CDR2 FYNNEI. CDR3 length: 14 amino acids. V was clipped by 3 bases and J by 6 bases; unmatched bases: 6. In DNA, the CDR3 is TGTGCCAGCAGTGAGTGGACTAGCGCGACCGAGCAGTACTTC. It translates to CASSEWTSATEQYF.

Notes on this clonotype: Because it lacks the conserved phenylalanine or tryptophan at the end, this CDR3 is likely a read error. It is unclear where the CDR3 begins or ends on the DNA, so no DNA is shown, and the CDR3 is as TCRdb lists it. The chain carries TRBV27 and TRBJ2-1. Germline CDR1 reads MNHEY; CDR2 reads SMNVEV (reference sequence). Including both end residues, the CDR3 is 8 amino acids long. The CDR3 loop is CASSSFSK.

This clonotype was counted many times. The genes are TRBV29-1 and TRBJ2-7, with D unclear. The V and J ends lost 4 bases and 7 bases respectively, with 14 bases between them. Germline values: CDR1 SQVTM, CDR2 ANQGSEA. The CDR3 is 12 amino acids. CDR3 nucleotides: TGCAGCGTTGGGCTAGGCGGTAGGGAGCAGTACTTC. This translates into CSVGLGGREQYF.

This clonotype occurred a few times. V is TRBV2 and J is TRBJ2-1, with no clear D. The CDR3 sequence is 13 residues long. V lost 8 bases, J lost 3 bases, and 11 bases lay in between. Germline V CDR1 and CDR2: SNHLY, FYNNEI. The CDR3 DNA is TGTGCCAGCGGGCGAAGAGGCTACAATGAGCAGTTCTTC. Protein product: CASGRRGYNEQFF. Using reference TRBV2 and TRBJ2-1 for the parts outside the CDR3, the full variable domain is EPEVTQTPSHQVTQMGQEVILRCVPISNHLYFYWYRQILGQKVEFLVSFYNNEISEKSEIFDDQFSVERPDGSNFTLKIRSTKLEDSAMYFCASGRRGYNEQFFGPGTRLTVL.